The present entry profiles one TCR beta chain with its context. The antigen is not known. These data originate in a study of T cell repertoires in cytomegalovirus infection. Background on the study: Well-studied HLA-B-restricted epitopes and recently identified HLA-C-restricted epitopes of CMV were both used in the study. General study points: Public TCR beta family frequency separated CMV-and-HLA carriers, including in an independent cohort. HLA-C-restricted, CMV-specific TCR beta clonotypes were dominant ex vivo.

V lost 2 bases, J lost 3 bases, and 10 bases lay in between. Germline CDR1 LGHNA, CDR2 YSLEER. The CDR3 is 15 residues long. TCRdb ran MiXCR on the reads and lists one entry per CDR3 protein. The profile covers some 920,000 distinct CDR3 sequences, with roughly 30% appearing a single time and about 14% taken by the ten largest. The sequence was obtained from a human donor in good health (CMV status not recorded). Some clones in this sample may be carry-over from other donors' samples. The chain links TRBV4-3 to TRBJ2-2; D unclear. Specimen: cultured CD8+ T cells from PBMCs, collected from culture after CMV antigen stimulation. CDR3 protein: CASSQYPEYTGELFF. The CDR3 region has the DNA TGCGCCAGCAGCCAATATCCCGAGTACACCGGGGAGCTGTTTTTT.